This T cell receptor beta chain was retrieved from a study of cytomegalovirus exposure and HLA in healthy donors. About the study: Roughly 180 million T cells yielded 100 million or so unique TCR beta sequences, as an earlier analysis found.

PCR employed 60 Vbeta and 13 Jbeta primers. Produced via immunoSEQ multiplex PCR; TCRdb's table is partial and in-frame only. The sample yields roughly 150,000 clones, about four fifths seen once. The V end lost 11 bases, the J end lost 2 bases, and 16 bases lay between the germline ends. The germline V gene encodes CDR1 MNHEY and CDR2 SMNVEV (reference sequence). The CDR3 is 14 amino acids. The chain has TRBV27 and TRBJ2-1; D call uncertain. Sequencing was carried out using PBMCs. The sequence was collected from a male donor in good health and CMV-seronegative. CDR3 amino acids: CASYRGPAYNEQFF. CDR3 sequence (DNA): TGTGCCTCCTACCGTGGGCCAGCCTACAATGAGCAGTTCTTC.